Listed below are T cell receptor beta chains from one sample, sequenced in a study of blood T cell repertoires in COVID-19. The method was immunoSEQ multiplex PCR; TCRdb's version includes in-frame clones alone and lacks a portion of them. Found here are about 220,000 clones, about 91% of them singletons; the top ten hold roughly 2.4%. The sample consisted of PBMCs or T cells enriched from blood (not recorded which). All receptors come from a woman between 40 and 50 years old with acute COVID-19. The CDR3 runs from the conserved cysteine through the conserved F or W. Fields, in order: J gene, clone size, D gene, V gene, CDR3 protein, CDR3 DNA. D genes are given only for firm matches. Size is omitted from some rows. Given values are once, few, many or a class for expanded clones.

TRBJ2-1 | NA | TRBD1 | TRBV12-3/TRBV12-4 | CASSRDRGDEQFF | TGTGCCAGCAGTCGTGACAGGGGTGATGAGCAGTTCTTC
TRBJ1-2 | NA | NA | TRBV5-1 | CASSSKDAGGGYTF | TGCGCCAGCAGCTCGAAGGATGCGGGGGGCGGCTACACCTTC
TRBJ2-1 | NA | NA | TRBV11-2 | CASSLEGASYNEQFF | TGTGCCAGCAGCTTGGAAGGGGCTTCCTACAATGAGCAGTTCTTC
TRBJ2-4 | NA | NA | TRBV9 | CASSTPRGGRGAKNIQYF | TGTGCCAGCAGCACCCCGAGGGGGGGGCGTGGGGCCAAAAACATTCAGTACTTC
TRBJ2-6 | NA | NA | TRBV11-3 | CASSSAGNSGANVLTF | TGTGCCAGCAGCTCCGCAGGGAACTCTGGGGCCAACGTCCTGACTTTC
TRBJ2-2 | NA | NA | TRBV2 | CASSEAVATGELFF | TGTGCCAGCAGTGAAGCGGTTGCGACCGGGGAGCTGTTTTTT
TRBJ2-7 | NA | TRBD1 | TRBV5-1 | CASSWTGEHAYEQYF | TGCGCCAGCAGCTGGACAGGGGAGCACGCCTACGAGCAGTACTTC
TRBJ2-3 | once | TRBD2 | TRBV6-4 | CASSQLGTRGTDTQYF | TGTGCCAGCAGTCAATTAGGGACTAGGGGCACAGATACGCAGTATTTT
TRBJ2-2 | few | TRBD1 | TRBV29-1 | CSVEEGTGTGELFF | TGCAGCGTTGAAGAAGGGACAGGGACCGGGGAGCTGTTTTTT
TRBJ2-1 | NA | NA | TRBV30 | CAAMHQGSSYNEQFF | TGTGCCGCGATGCACCAAGGGAGCTCCTACAATGAGCAGTTCTTC
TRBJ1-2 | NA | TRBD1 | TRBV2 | CASSAANTGVNGYTF | TGTGCCAGCAGCGCCGCCAATACAGGGGTGAATGGCTACACCTTC
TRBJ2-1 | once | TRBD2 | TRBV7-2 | CASSLRGSGRGTGNEQFF | TGTGCCAGCAGCTTACGGGGTAGCGGGAGGGGTACAGGGAATGAGCAGTTCTTC
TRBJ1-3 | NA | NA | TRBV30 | CAWREWTAVPSGNTIYF | TGTGCCTGGAGGGAATGGACAGCCGTTCCCTCTGGAAACACCATATATTTT
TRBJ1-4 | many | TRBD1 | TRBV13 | CASSFLGQGSEKLFF | TGTGCCAGCAGCTTCCTGGGACAGGGCTCTGAAAAACTGTTTTTT
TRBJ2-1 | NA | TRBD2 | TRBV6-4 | CASSDAGVDYNEQFF | TGTGCCAGCAGTGACGCGGGAGTCGACTACAATGAGCAGTTCTTC
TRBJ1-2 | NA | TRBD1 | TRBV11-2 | CASTGQVGYGYTF | TGTGCCAGCACAGGACAGGTCGGCTATGGCTACACCTTC
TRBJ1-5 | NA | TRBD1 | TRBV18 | CASSPGQGRDQPQHF | TGTGCCAGCTCACCAGGACAGGGGAGGGATCAGCCCCAGCATTTT
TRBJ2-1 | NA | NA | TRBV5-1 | CASSLGGGSYNEQFF | TGCGCCAGCAGCTTGGGAGGAGGGTCCTACAATGAGCAGTTCTTC
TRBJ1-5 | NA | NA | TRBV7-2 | CASDPGGVSNQPQHF | TGTGCCAGCGACCCTGGAGGGGTTAGCAATCAGCCCCAGCATTTT
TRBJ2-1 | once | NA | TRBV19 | CASSPTPRLSSYNEQFF | TGTGCCAGTAGTCCAACTCCAAGATTAAGCTCCTACAATGAGCAGTTCTTC
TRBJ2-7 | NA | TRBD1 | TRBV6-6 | CASSDGQAPSIEQYF | TGTGCCAGCAGTGACGGACAGGCCCCGAGCATAGAGCAGTACTTC
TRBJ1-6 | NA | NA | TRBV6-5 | CASRYGQSSYNSPLHF | TGTGCCAGCAGATACGGACAGAGCTCCTATAATTCACCCCTCCACTTT
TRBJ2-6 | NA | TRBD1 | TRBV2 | CASSGQGARRSGANVLTF | TGTGCCAGCAGCGGACAGGGGGCGCGTCGATCTGGGGCCAACGTCCTGACTTTC
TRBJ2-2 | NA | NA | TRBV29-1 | CSVANTGELFF | TGCAGCGTTGCAAACACCGGGGAGCTGTTTTTT
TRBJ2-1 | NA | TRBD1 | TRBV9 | CASSVSGTGVYNEQFF | TGTGCCAGCAGCGTCAGTGGGACAGGGGTCTACAATGAGCAGTTCTTC
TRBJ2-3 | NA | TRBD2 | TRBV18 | CASSQTRTSPSTDTQYF | TGTGCCAGCTCTCAAACAAGGACTAGCCCTAGCACAGATACGCAGTATTTT
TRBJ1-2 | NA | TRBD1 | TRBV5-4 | CASSLKTGANYGYTF | TGTGCCAGCAGCTTAAAGACAGGGGCGAACTATGGCTACACCTTC
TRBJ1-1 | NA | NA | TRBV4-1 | CASSQVWGGSTEAFF | TGCGCCAGCAGCCAAGTATGGGGGGGGAGCACTGAAGCTTTCTTT
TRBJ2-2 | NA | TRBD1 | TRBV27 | CASSFPRTGRLSGELFF | TGTGCCAGCAGTTTTCCTAGGACAGGGAGGTTGTCCGGGGAGCTGTTTTTT
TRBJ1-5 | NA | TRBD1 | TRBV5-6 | CASSLGQGEPQHF | TGTGCCAGCAGCTTGGGACAGGGGGAGCCCCAGCATTTT
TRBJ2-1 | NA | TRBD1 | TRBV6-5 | CASSYVGQGYNEQFF | TGTGCCAGCAGTTACGTGGGACAGGGGTACAATGAGCAGTTCTTC
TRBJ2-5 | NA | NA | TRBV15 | CATSRVRGGLAKETQYF | TGTGCCACCAGCAGAGTACGTGGAGGGTTGGCAAAAGAGACCCAGTACTTC
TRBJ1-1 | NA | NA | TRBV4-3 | CASSQEGRGADTEAFF | TGCGCCAGCAGCCAAGAAGGGCGGGGGGCGGACACTGAAGCTTTCTTT
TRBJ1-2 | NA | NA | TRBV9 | CASSLTSGGVGGYTF | TGTGCCAGCAGCCTCACGAGCGGGGGGGTGGGCGGCTACACCTTC
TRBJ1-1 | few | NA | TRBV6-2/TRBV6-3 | CASSYPEGDTEAFF | TGTGCCAGCAGTTACCCCGAGGGAGACACTGAAGCTTTCTTT
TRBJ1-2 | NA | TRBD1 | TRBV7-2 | CASGTGDLDGYTF | TGTGCCAGTGGGACAGGGGATTTGGATGGCTACACCTTC
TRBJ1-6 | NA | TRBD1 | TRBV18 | CASSLWGQADNSPLHF | TGTGCCAGCTCACTATGGGGACAGGCCGATAATTCACCCCTCCACTTT
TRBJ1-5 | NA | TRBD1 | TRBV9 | CASSVGAGGQPQHF | TGTGCCAGCAGCGTAGGGGCAGGGGGACAGCCCCAGCATTTT
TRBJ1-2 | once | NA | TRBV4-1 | CASSQGYSSNYGYTF | TGCGCCAGCAGCCAAGGGTACAGCTCGAACTATGGCTACACCTTC
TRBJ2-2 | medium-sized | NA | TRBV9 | CASSETFPGELFF | TGTGCCAGCAGCGAGACTTTCCCCGGGGAGCTGTTTTTT
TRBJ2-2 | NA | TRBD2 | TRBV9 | CASSFTGTSLTGELFF | TGTGCCAGCAGCTTTACCGGGACTAGCCTCACCGGGGAGCTGTTTTTT
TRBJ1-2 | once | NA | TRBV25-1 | CASSVTGLGGANYGYTF | TGTGCCAGCAGTGTAACAGGGTTAGGGGGAGCTAACTATGGCTACACCTTC
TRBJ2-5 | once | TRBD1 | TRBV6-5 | CASSSVRGQGRETQYF | TGTGCCAGCAGTTCCGTTAGGGGACAGGGGAGGGAGACCCAGTACTTC
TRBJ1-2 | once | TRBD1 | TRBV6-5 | CASRQGSFGYTF | TGTGCCAGCCGACAGGGATCGTTTGGCTACACCTTC
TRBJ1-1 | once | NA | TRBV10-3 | CAISDGGRVTEAFF | TGTGCCATCAGTGATGGGGGCAGGGTTACTGAAGCTTTCTTT
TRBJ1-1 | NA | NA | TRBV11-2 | CASSLVYRDAFF | TGTGCCAGCAGCTTAGTCTACAGAGACGCTTTCTTT
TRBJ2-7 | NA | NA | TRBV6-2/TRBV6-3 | CASSRGGTSYEQYF | TGTGCCAGCAGTCGCGGTGGCACCTCCTACGAGCAGTACTTC
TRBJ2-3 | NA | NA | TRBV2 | CASSEGAVVQYF | TGTGCCAGCAGTGAAGGAGCGGTTGTACAGTATTTT
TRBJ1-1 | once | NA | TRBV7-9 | CASSNPGRTEAFF | TGTGCCAGCAGCAACCCAGGGAGGACTGAAGCTTTCTTT
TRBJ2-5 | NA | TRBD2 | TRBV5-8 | CASSSGLAGGEEETQYF | TGTGCCAGCAGCTCTGGACTAGCGGGAGGTGAGGAAGAGACCCAGTACTTC
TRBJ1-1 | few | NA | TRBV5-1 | CASSLGQTMNTEAFF | TGCGCCAGCAGCTTGGGACAGACCATGAACACTGAAGCTTTCTTT
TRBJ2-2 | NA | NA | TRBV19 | CASSTPLSGGLNTGELFF | TGTGCCAGTAGTACACCCCTATCCGGGGGGCTTAACACCGGGGAGCTGTTTTTT
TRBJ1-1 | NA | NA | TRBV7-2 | CASSLAVGTEAFF | TGTGCCAGCAGCTTAGCGGTCGGCACTGAAGCTTTCTTT
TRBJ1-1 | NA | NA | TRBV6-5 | CASSYSTVTEAFF | TGTGCCAGCAGTTACTCGACAGTCACTGAAGCTTTCTTT
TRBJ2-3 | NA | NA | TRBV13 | CASSLGISGTDTQYF | TGTGCCAGCAGCTTAGGTATTAGCGGCACAGATACGCAGTATTTT